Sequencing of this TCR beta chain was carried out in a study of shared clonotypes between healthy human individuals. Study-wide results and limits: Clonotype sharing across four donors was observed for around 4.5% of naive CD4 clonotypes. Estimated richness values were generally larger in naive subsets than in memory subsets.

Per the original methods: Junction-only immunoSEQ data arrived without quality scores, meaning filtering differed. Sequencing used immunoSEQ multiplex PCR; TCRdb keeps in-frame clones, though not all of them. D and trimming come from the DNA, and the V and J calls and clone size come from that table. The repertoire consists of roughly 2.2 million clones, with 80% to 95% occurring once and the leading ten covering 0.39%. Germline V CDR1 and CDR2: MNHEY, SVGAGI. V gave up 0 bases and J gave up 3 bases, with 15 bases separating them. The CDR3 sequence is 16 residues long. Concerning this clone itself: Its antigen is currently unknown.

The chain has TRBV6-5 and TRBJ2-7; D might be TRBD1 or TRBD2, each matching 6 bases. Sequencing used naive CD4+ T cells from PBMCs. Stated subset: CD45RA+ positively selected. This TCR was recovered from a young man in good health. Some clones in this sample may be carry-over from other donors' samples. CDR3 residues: CASSYSYGGTGYEQYF. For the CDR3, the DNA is TGTGCCAGCAGTTACTCATACGGGGGCACTGGCTACGAGCAGTACTTC.